Detailed here is one TCR beta chain. Antigen unknown. This entry comes from a study of T-cell reconstitution after alpha-beta-depleted transplantation in children. A TCRbeta library incorporating unique molecular identifiers was prepared. TCRdb re-called the PCR reads with MiXCR, one entry per CDR3 protein. The profile shows 500,000 to 650,000 distinct CDR3 sequences, roughly 10% of them singletons. Study findings and constraints: There were some patients whose high TCRbeta diversity at day 60 came from surviving recipient T cells and thymic progenitors. Several hundred expanded graft clones reportedly were the source of alpha-beta T cells about two months after transplant. Newly produced T cells mostly accounted for T-cell counts and diversity one year post-transplant.

The material sequenced was PBMCs, mostly from graft donor cells, taken 180 days after TCRalphabeta/CD19-depleted stem cell transplant. The TCR was taken from a female patient under 10 years old who had a stem cell transplant for aplastic anemia, so the T cells may come from the graft donor.

CDR3 protein: CASSRLAGTSGHPSWDIQYF. The CDR3 DNA reads TGTGCCAGCAGTCGCCTCGCCGGGACTAGCGGTCACCCCTCTTGGGACATTCAGTACTTC. The chain couples TRBV27 to TRBJ2-4; 11 bases agree with TRBD2. Germline lookup yields CDR1 MNHEY and CDR2 SMNVEV (reference sequence). The V segment lost 5 bases and the J segment 8 bases; nucleotides outside the gene matches: 23. The CDR3 is 20 amino acids.